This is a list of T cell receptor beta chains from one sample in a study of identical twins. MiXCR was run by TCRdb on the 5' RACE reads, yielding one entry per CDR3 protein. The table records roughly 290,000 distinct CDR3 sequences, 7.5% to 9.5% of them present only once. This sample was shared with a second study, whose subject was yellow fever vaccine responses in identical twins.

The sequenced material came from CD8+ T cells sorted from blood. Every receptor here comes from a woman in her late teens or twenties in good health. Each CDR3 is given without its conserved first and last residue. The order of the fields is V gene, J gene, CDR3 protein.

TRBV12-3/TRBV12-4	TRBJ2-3	ASSLDLAYHTQY
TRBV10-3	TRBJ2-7	ATLDRDHEQY
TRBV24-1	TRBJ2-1	ATGGLAGGPYNEQF
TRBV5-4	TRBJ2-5	ASSFGASGGWETQY
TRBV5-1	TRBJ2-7	ASSLGWGTYEQY
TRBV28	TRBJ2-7	ASSSVVLAGLYEQY
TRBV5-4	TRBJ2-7	ASSLYGTDYEQY
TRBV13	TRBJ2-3	ASSSERDQGYTQY
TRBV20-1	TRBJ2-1	CARDLFPVELAHYNEQF
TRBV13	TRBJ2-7	ASSLRQGLYEQY
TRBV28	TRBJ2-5	ASPGQGKETQY
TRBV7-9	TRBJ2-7	ASSSSGQTYEQY
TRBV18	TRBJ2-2	ASSPADRATGELF
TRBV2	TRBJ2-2	ASLGGGANTGELF
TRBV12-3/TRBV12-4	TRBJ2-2	ASKAGGLGTGELF
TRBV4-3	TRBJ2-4	ASSQDRLRGNIQY
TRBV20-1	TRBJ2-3	SASGDLTDTQY
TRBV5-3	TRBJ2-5	ARSQRLGELQETQY
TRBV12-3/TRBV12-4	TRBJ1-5	ASSLLGRDRQPQH
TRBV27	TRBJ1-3	ASSLSTGPGNTIY
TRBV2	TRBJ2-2	ASSDLRFGELF
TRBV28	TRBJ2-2	ASSFVAGDDTGELF
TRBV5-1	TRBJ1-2	ASSPGSTYGYT
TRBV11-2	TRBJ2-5	ASSLVGLGFRETQY
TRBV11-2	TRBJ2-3	ASSPGQGNTDTQY
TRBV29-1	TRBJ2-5	SVQGLEETQY
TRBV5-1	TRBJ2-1	ASSEPSAEQF
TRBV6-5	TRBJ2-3	ASSYSSGSGLTSTDTQY
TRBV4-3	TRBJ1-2	AGSQDAGVAYQGYT
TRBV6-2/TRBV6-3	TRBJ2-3	ASRFASFSTDTQY
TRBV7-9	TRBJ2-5	ASSTRQGATEETQY
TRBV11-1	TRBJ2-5	ASSSPLAGGPIEETQY